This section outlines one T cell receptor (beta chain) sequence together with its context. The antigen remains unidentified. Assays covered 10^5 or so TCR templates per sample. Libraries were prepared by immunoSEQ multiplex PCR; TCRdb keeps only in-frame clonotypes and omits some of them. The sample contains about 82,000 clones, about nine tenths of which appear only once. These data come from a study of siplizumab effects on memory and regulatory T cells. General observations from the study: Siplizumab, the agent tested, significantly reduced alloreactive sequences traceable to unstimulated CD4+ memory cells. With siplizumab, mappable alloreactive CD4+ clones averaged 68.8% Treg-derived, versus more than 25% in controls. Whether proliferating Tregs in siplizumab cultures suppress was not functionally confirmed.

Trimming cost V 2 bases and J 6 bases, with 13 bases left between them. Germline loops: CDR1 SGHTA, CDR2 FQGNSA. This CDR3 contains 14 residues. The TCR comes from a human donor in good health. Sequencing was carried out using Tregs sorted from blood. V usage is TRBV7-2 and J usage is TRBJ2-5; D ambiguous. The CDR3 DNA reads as TGTGCCAGCAGCTTATTTCAGGTTGGCCAGACCCAGTACTTC. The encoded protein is CASSLFQVGQTQYF.